The clone carrying this T cell receptor (beta chain) was seen just once. Its specificity is unknown. This sample was included in a study of cytotoxic CD8 clonotypes in ibrutinib-treated CLL. The overall study: Per sample, productive templates averaged 255,043 and productive rearrangements averaged 94,082.

General study points: Clonality measured at baseline exceeded age-matched healthy donors, tracking circulating CD8+ T-cell counts. Public clonotypes, an uncommon group, contracted or remained stable on treatment.

The data were produced by immunoSEQ multiplex PCR, yet TCRdb's version contains in-frame clones alone and is incomplete. The table shows about 49,000 clones, with roughly 76% occurring only once. Germline V gene data show CDR1 as MNHEY and CDR2 as SVGAGI. Trimming stripped 6 bases from V and 4 bases from J, with 9 bases between. CDR3 length: 12 residues. For TCR beta libraries, about 2 micrograms of genomic DNA were obtained from cryopreserved PBMCs. This TCR came from a human donor with chronic lymphocytic leukemia. J is TRBJ1-2 and V is TRBV6-5; D may be TRBD1 (5 bases). The sequences come from PBMCs, collected after 12 months of ibrutinib treatment. CDR3 nucleotides: TGTGCCAGCAGCCACCAGGGCTATGGCTACACCTTC. As protein: CASSHQGYGYTF.